These T cell receptor beta chains were read from a single sample in a study of blood T cells in healthy people across ages. TCRdb processed the 5' RACE reads anew with MiXCR; each CDR3 protein has one entry. The sample includes roughly 800,000 distinct CDR3 sequences, about 62% seen only once; the top ten take 20% to 25%. Source material: blood. All receptors come from a man younger than 45 in good health. Each CDR3 is given with its conserved first and last residue. Each record gives: V gene, J gene, CDR3 protein.

TRBV7-2	TRBJ2-7	CASSSSTAYEQYF
TRBV11-2	TRBJ2-3	CASSLGSYRTDTQYF
TRBV29-1	TRBJ2-1	CSVEGQLPYNEQFF
TRBV4-1	TRBJ1-1	CASSNGQGYTEAFF
TRBV29-1	TRBJ1-2	CSVEGSDGGYTF
TRBV11-2	TRBJ2-7	CASSLKQGPYEQYF
TRBV9	TRBJ2-1	CASSVSGGRGDEQFF
TRBV29-1	TRBJ1-1	CSVETPGTEAFF
TRBV20-1	TRBJ2-1	CSASLAPGAGYEQFF
TRBV7-3	TRBJ1-6	CASSLTINSPLHF
TRBV12-3/TRBV12-4	TRBJ1-4	CASRGGVYEKLFF
TRBV12-3/TRBV12-4	TRBJ1-4	CASSLPGVDEKLFF
TRBV4-2	TRBJ2-4	CASSWRTRGEQYF
TRBV4-2	TRBJ1-1	CASNPTGRLDTEAFF
TRBV5-1	TRBJ2-3	CASSDQDSGDTQYF
TRBV11-2	TRBJ2-5	CASSLEREETQYF
TRBV6-6	TRBJ2-7	CASSYPRAGEYEQYF
TRBV7-8	TRBJ1-5	CASSLGQGAVGQPQHF
TRBV13	TRBJ1-4	CASSLGRGIGTNEKLFF
TRBV6-5	TRBJ2-1	CASTPWPGLGNNEQFF
TRBV5-1	TRBJ2-1	CASSLVPASGGFYNEQFF
TRBV9	TRBJ2-2	CASSGNSQTTGELFF
TRBV3-1	TRBJ1-1	CASSQGGGYMNTEAFF
TRBV20-1	TRBJ2-7	CSAGPRALSYEQYF
TRBV4-3	TRBJ2-7	CASSQDPAGEQYF
TRBV20-1	TRBJ1-1	CSARDRIGHLEAFF
TRBV5-1	TRBJ2-5	CASSTGGSQETQYF
TRBV12-3/TRBV12-4	TRBJ2-1	CASSLFEGVPYNEQFF
TRBV20-1	TRBJ2-1	CSARVRSDFYNEQFF
TRBV29-1	TRBJ1-2	CSVLLWEYGYTF
TRBV30	TRBJ1-2	CAWTSGVRSDYTF
TRBV20-1	TRBJ2-7	CSAATDSYEQYF
TRBV2	TRBJ1-4	CASRGGEKLFF
TRBV20-1	TRBJ2-5	CSASGSYETQYF
TRBV7-9	TRBJ2-1	CASSPGTSGEEQFF
TRBV5-1	TRBJ2-1	CASSSTPSGQGILATYNEQFF
TRBV5-1	TRBJ2-1	CASSLAGFNNEQFF
TRBV20-1	TRBJ2-3	CSARQAGRDVGDTQYF
TRBV4-1	TRBJ2-3	CASRALGRTDTQYF
TRBV20-1	TRBJ2-5	CSAERDLWKGTQYF
TRBV20-1	.	CSASKGQAWDEQYF
TRBV7-3	TRBJ2-1	CASSLDYSSEQFF
TRBV7-2	TRBJ2-7	CASSPYPGVSYEQYF
TRBV20-1	TRBJ1-1	CSASRNTEAFF
TRBV20-1	TRBJ1-2	CSAEGQEENGYTF
TRBV4-2	TRBJ1-6	CASSQKQGYDSPLHF
TRBV7-2	TRBJ2-5	CASSLTTRLETQYF